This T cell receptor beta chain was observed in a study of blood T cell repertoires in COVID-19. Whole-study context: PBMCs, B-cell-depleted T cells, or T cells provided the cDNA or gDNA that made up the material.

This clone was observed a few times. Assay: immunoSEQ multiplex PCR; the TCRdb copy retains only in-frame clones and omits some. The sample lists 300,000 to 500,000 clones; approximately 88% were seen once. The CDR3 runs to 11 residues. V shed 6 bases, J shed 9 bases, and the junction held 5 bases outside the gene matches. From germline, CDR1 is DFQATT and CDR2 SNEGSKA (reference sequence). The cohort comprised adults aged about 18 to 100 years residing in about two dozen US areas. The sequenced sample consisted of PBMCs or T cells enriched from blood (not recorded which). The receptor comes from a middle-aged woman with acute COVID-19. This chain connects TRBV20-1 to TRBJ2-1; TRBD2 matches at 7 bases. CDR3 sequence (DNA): TGCAGTGCCACCGAGCGGGGTGAGCAGTTCTTC. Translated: CSATERGEQFF.